This TCR beta chain was retrieved from a study of blood T cell repertoires in COVID-19. Study in general: The analysed material was cDNA or gDNA that came from T cells, B-cell-depleted T cells, or PBMCs.

Germline loops: CDR1 SGDLS, CDR2 YYNGEE. CDR3 length: 14 amino acids. V dropped 4 bases and J dropped 6 bases, with 14 bases sitting between them. The authors' processing: How many nucleated cells were present was estimated from reference gene primer amplification. Assay used: immunoSEQ multiplex PCR; TCRdb lists only in-frame clones, some missing. That table gives V, J and clone size, and the DNA gave D and trimming. Among 70,000 to 85,000 clones, over 70% were seen once, and the ten largest hold around two fifths. This receptor was identified in a man older than 75 with active or convalescent COVID-19. The specimen was peripheral blood. The chain is built from TRBV9 and TRBJ1-5; unclear D gene. The CDR3 nucleotides are TGTGCCAGCAGCCCCTCCGGGTCGGGTCAGCCCCAGCATTTT. It codes for CASSPSGSGQPQHF.